What follows is one T cell receptor (beta chain) and its context. Looked up from germline, CDR1 is MGHDK and CDR2 is SYGVNS. V was clipped by 7 bases and J by 3 bases, with 12 bases between them. The CDR3 runs 14 residues. This specimen comes from a study of blood T cell repertoires in COVID-19. About the study: Both acute and convalescent COVID-19 samples were obtained from the United States, Italy and Spain.

Across 24 US areas, participants ranged in age from 18 to 89 years. Method: immunoSEQ multiplex PCR; TCRdb's copy keeps in-frame clones and lacks some. In the table there are 300,000 to 400,000 clones, around 85% of which are singletons. The chain employs TRBV25-1 and TRBJ1-4, with no clear D. Sequencing used PBMCs or T cells enriched from blood (not recorded which). The TCR sequence derives from a woman aged 40 to 50 with acute COVID-19. The CDR3 spells CASTYSSPNEKLFF. The CDR3 DNA reads as TGTGCCAGCACCTATTCTTCCCCTAATGAAAAACTGTTTTTT.